This T cell receptor (beta chain) comes out of a study of molecular identifiers for immune sequencing clone quantification. Whole-study context: Four of five RNA aliquots from around 20,000 or 100,000 naive CD8 T cells were sequenced. Study-wide results and limits: In naive cells, under 1% of molecules belonged to clones above 20 RNA copies, against over 97% in effector cells.

MiXCR, applied by TCRdb to the PCR reads, yields one record per CDR3 protein. The sample has 600,000 to 650,000 distinct CDR3 sequences, about 20% seen once; the top ten hold roughly 0.83%. Naive CD8 T cell sorting was performed on the CD8+CD4-CCR7+CD45RA+ phenotype. The sample holds many counts of this clonotype. What it binds is unknown. V lost 2 bases, J lost 7 bases, and 11 bases lay in between. Germline CDR1 is SGHNT and CDR2 is YENEEA. There are 13 residues in the CDR3. The receptor was isolated from a human donor in good health. Some libraries in this study had Jurkat cell RNA spiked in. Sequencing was performed on naive CD8+ T cells from blood, with Jurkat cell RNA spiked in. Stated subset: FACS-sorted CD8+CD4-CCR7+CD45RA+ naive T cells. J is TRBJ1-1 and V is TRBV11-3; D perhaps matches TRBD1 (5 bases). CDR3: CASSLSEGSEAFF. Here the CDR3 DNA reads TGTGCCAGCAGCTTATCTGAGGGGAGTGAAGCTTTCTTT.